This T cell receptor beta chain was observed in a study of cytomegalovirus exposure and HLA in healthy donors. To note about this clone: Its antigen is unidentified.

General study findings and limits: The study flagged 150 to 200 TCR beta chains as cytomegalovirus-associated.

The primer mix had 60 Vbeta and 13 Jbeta primers. The table came from immunoSEQ multiplex PCR; TCRdb's copy has only in-frame clones and leaves some out. The sample contains about 67,000 clones, 65% to 70% of which appear only once. The CDR3 extends over 14 amino acids. Germline CDR1 MNHGY, CDR2 SVAAGI. J lost 4 bases, V lost 5 bases, and 7 bases had no gene match. The specimen sequenced was PBMCs. The rearrangement links TRBV6-9 to TRBJ2-7, with TRBD1 identical over 8 bases. This sequence was found in a woman aged 30 to 39 in good health and CMV-seronegative. In DNA form, the CDR3 reads TGTGCCAGCAGTCCCGGGACAGGAGTTTACGAGCAGTACTTC. Protein sequence: CASSPGTGVYEQYF.